This T cell receptor beta chain is drawn from a study of response to subunit inactivated influenza vaccine. General study findings and limits: Authors suggested few new T cells are recruited by each seasonal influenza vaccination.

Trimming cost V 8 bases and J 7 bases, with 11 bases left between them. Germline assignment: CDR1 MDHEN and CDR2 SYDVKM. The CDR3 extends over 11 amino acids. Concerning this clonotype: Its antigen is not identified.

TCRdb re-analysed the RT-PCR reads in MiXCR, keeping a single row per CDR3 protein. The data show about 480,000 distinct CDR3 sequences, around 9.9% seen once. Specimen: PBMCs from blood, collected roughly 48 days after vaccination. J is TRBJ1-2 and V is TRBV28; no firm D call. This sequence was found in a middle-aged man who received an inactivated influenza vaccine. The CDR3 DNA reads as TGTGCCAGCTCTAATCGTCGTGGCTACACCTTC. Protein: CASSNRRGYTF.